This T cell receptor beta chain was found in a study of early T cells in non-severe SARS-CoV-2 infection. The wider study: With bulk RNA from unsorted whole blood as input, sequencing yielded unpaired chains. Study-level points and caveats: Clonotype matching in VDJdb favored anti-spike CD8 responses and did not capture private and CD4 specificities.

CDR3 length: 15 amino acids. The V gene's germline CDR1 is MDHEN and CDR2 SYDVKM. V lost 6 bases and J lost 7, with 16 bases in between. As to this clonotype: Its antigen remains unknown.

The TCR library protocol attached unique molecular identifiers to the individual cDNA molecules. TCRdb fed the 5' RACE reads into MiXCR, producing one record per CDR3 protein. Among tens of thousands of distinct CDR3 sequences listed, roughly 10% were seen once. This clonotype was sampled from an adult who was a healthcare worker with PCR-confirmed SARS-CoV-2 infection or an uninfected control (not recorded which). The gene calls are TRBV28 and TRBJ1-6, with D possibly matching TRBD1 (6 bases). This sample comprised whole blood, obtained at baseline. CDR3 amino acids: CASSGPEGGNSPLHF. The CDR3 nucleotides read TGTGCCAGCAGCGGGCCGGAGGGGGGCAATTCACCCCTCCACTTT. Drawing the rest from reference TRBV28 and TRBJ1-6, the complete variable domain is DVKVTQSSRYLVKRTGEKVFLECVQDMDHENMFWYRQDPGLGLRLIYFSYDVKMKEKGDIPEGYSVSREKKERFSLILESASTNQTSMYLCASSGPEGGNSPLHFGNGTRLTVT.